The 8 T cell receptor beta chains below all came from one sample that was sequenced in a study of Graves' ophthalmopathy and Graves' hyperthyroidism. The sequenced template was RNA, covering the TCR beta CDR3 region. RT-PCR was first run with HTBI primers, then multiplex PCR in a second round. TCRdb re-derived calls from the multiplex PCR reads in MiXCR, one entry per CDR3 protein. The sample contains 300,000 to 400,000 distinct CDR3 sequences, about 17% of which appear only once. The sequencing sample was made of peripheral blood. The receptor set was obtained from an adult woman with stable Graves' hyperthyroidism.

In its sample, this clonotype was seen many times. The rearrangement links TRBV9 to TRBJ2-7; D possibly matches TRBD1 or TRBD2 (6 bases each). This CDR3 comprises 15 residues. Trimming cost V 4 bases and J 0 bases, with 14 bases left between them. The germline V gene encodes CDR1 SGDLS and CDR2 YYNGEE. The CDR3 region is CASSPQPGASYEQYF. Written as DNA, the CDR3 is TGTGCCAGCAGCCCCCAGCCGGGGGCCTCCTACGAGCAGTACTTC.

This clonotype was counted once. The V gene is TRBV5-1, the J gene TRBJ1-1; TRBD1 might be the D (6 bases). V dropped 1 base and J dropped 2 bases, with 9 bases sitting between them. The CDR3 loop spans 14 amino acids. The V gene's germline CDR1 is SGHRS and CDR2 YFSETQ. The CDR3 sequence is CASSLQQGNTEAFF. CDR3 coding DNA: TGCGCCAGCAGCTTGCAACAGGGAAACACTGAAGCTTTCTTT. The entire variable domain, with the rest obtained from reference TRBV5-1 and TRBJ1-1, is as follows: KAGVTQTPRYLIKTRGQQVTLSCSPISGHRSVSWYQQTPGQGLQFLFEYFSETQRNKGNFPGRFSGRQFSNSRSEMNVSTLELGDSALYLCASSLQQGNTEAFFGQGTRLTVV.

CDR3 sequence reads: CASSLGLGLSYEQYF. CDR3 bases: TGTGCCAGCAGTCTCGGACTAGGACTCTCCTACGAGCAGTACTTC. The V call is TRBV28, the J call TRBJ2-7; TRBD2 matches 7 bases. Germline-derived CDR1 and CDR2 are MDHEN and SYDVKM. The CDR3 totals 15 residues. The V segment lost 5 bases and the J segment 0 bases; nucleotides outside the gene matches: 7.

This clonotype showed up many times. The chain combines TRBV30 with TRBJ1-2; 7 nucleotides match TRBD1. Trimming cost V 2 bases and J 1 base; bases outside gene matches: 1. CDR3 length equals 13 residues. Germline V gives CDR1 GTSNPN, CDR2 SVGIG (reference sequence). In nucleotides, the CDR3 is TGTGCCTGGAGTTCAGGGGGTAACTATGGCTACACCTTC. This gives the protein CAWSSGGNYGYTF.

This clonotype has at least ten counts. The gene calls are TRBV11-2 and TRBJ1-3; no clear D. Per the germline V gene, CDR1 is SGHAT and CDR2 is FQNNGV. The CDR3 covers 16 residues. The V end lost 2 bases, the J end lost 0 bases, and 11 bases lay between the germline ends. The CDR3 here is CASSLRRGSSGNTIYF. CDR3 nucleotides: TGTGCCAGCAGCTTAAGGCGGGGTTCCTCTGGAAACACCATATATTTT.

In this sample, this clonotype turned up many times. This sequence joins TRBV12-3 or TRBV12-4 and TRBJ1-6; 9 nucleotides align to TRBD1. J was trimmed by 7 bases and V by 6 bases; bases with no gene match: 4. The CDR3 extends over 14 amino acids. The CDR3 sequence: CASSRTGENSPLHF. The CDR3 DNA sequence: TGTGCCAGCAGCAGGACAGGGGAGAATTCACCCCTCCACTTT.

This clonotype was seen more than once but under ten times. DNA of the CDR3: TGTGCCAGTAGTACCGTCAGACAGGGGGCTACCGGGGAGCTGTTTTTT. It encodes CASSTVRQGATGELFF. The genes are TRBV19 and TRBJ2-2; 10 bases align to TRBD1. The CDR3 covers 16 residues. The V segment lost 4 bases and the J segment 5 bases; nucleotides outside the gene matches: 7. Germline V gives CDR1 LNHDA, CDR2 SQIVND (reference sequence). Complete variable domain (other parts from reference TRBV19 and TRBJ2-2): DGGITQSPKYLFRKEGQNVTLSCEQNLNHDAMYWYRQDPGQGLRLIYYSQIVNDFQKGDIAEGYSVSREKKESFPLTVTSAQKNPTAFYLCASSTVRQGATGELFFGEGSRLTVL.

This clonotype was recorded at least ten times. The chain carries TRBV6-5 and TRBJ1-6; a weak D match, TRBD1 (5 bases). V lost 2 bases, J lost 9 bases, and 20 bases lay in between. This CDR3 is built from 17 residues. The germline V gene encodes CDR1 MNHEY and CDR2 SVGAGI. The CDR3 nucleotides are TGTGCCAGCAGTTACCGGGTGGCAGGGCAAATAGGTTCACCCCTCCACTTT. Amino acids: CASSYRVAGQIGSPLHF.